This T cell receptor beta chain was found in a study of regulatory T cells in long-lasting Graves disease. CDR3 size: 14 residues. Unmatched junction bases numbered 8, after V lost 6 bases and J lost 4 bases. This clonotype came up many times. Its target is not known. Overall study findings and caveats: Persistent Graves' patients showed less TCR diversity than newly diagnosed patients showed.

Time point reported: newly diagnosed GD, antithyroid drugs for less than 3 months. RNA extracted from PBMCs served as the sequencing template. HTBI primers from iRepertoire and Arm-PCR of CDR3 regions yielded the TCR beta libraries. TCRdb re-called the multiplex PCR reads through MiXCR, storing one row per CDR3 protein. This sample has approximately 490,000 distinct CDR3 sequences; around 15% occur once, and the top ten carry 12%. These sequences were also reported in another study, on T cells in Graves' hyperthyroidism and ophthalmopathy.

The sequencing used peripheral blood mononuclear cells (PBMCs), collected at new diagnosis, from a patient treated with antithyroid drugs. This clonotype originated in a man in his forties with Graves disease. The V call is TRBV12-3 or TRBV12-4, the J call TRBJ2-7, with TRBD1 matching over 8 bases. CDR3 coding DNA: TGTGCCAGCAGCCCCCGACAGGGGAAGTACGAGCAGTACTTC. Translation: CASSPRQGKYEQYF.